This T cell receptor (beta chain) was sequenced in a study of T cell clusters in autoimmune cytopenias. Across the whole study: Healthy donor controls had a mean age of around 53 years and median age of roughly 60 years.

Each sample's input was approximately 270 ng genomic DNA, some 34,000 genome equivalents. Multiplex touch-down PCR amplified TRB using TRB-A and TRB-B pools in one tube. TCRdb processed the multiplex PCR reads again and assigns one entry to each CDR3 protein, with no DNA. This table holds some 11,000 distinct CDR3 sequences. This clonotype registers medium-sized (0.01 to 0.1%) by frequency. The CDR3 sequence is 12 residues long. The sample also formed part of further work on T cell repertoires in aging, cancer and after chemotherapy.

The sequenced sample was peripheral blood. The sequence came from a human donor in good health. The V and J genes are TRBV12-3 or TRBV12-4 and TRBJ2-7; TCRdb calls TRBD2, which cannot be checked without DNA. This chain's CDR3 is CASSLVAGIEYF.